This is a list of T cell receptor beta chains from one sample in a study of blood T cell repertoires in COVID-19. TCRdb's copy holds only in-frame clones and misses some; the assay was immunoSEQ multiplex PCR. The sample carries 220,000 or so clones, 86% recorded once. Sequenced input: PBMCs or T cells enriched from blood (not recorded which). These receptors all stem from a woman between 45 and 65 years old who had recovered from COVID-19. Both conserved end residues are part of each CDR3. The D gene is left open where the match is weak. Size is stated for part of the rows, as once, few or many counts, or as a class when the clone is expanded.

>TRBJ1-2|TRBV27|16|TRBD1|.
TGTGCCAGCAGTTTACGACCGGGACAGGGGGCTTATGGCTACACCTTC
CASSLRPGQGAYGYTF
>TRBJ2-6|TRBV19|15|TRBD1|.
TGTGCCAGTATTAGGACAGGGTCTGGGGCCAACGTCCTGACTTTC
CASIRTGSGANVLTF
>TRBJ1-1|TRBV28|15|TRBD1|.
TGTGCCAGCAAAGTACCAGGGGGCGGTTTCACTGAAGCTTTCTTT
CASKVPGGGFTEAFF
>TRBJ1-2|TRBV28|15|.|.
TGTGCCAGCAGCCAGAATGCGGGCCCTAACTATGGCTACACCTTC
CASSQNAGPNYGYTF
>TRBJ1-2|TRBV5-1|13|TRBD1|once
TGCGCCAGCAGCTCCGACAGGGTAGGTGGCTACACCTTC
CASSSDRVGGYTF
>TRBJ1-1|TRBV6-5|15|TRBD1|.
TGTGCCAGCAGCCCACAACAGGGGGTAAATACTGAAGCTTTCTTT
CASSPQQGVNTEAFF
>TRBJ2-5|TRBV30|14|TRBD1|.
TGTGCCTGGAGTTGGGGACAGGTGGGAGAGACCCAGTACTTC
CAWSWGQVGETQYF
>TRBJ2-3|TRBV7-2|15|TRBD2|.
TGTGCCAGCAGCGCACCGACTAGCGGGGCAGATACGCAGTATTTT
CASSAPTSGADTQYF
>TRBJ2-3|TRBV19|16|TRBD2|few
TGTGCCAGTAGTATAACTAGCGGGGGGATAACAGATACGCAGTATTTT
CASSITSGGITDTQYF
>TRBJ2-2|TRBV7-3|14|.|.
TGTGCCAGCAGTGAAGGAGGACACACCGGGGAGCTGTTTTTT
CASSEGGHTGELFF
>TRBJ1-4|TRBV15|15|.|.
TGTGCCACCAGCAGAACTCCTCCCTCGGGGGGGAAGATGTTTTTT
CATSRTPPSGGKMFF
>TRBJ1-2|TRBV6-5|15|TRBD1|.
TGTGCCAGCAGTTACAAAGGGGACAGGGTGGGAGGCTACACCTTC
CASSYKGDRVGGYTF
>TRBJ1-5|TRBV10-3|14|.|once
TGTGCCATCAGTGGCGAGGTTAGCAATCAGCCCCAGCATTTT
CAISGEVSNQPQHF
>TRBJ2-2|TRBV7-8|17|.|.
TGTGCCAGCAGCACCAGGTCGGGATCGGTTAACACCGGGGAGCTGTTTTTT
CASSTRSGSVNTGELFF
>TRBJ2-6|TRBV24-1|15|.|.
TGTGCCACCAGTGATGGGACATCTGGGGCCAACGTCCTGACTTTC
CATSDGTSGANVLTF
>TRBJ2-2|TRBV2|15|TRBD2|.
TGTGCCAGCAGTGAAGGGACTAGATACACCGGGGAGCTGTTTTTT
CASSEGTRYTGELFF
>TRBJ1-1|TRBV21-1|15|.|.
TGTGCCAGCAGCATTTATAGGGGCTTAGGCACTGAAGCTTTCTTT
CASSIYRGLGTEAFF
>TRBJ2-7|TRBV18|14|.|few
TGTGCCAGCTCATCCGGCGGCATTCCCTACGAGCAGTACTTC
CASSSGGIPYEQYF
>TRBJ1-5|TRBV12-3/TRBV12-4|13|.|.
TGTGCCAGCAGAAACAGGGACAATCAGCCCCAGCATTTT
CASRNRDNQPQHF
>TRBJ1-5|TRBV7-8|14|TRBD1|.
TGTGCCAGCAGTCTGGACAGGGCGGATCAGCCCCAGCATTTT
CASSLDRADQPQHF
>TRBJ2-5|TRBV11-2|17|.|.
TGTGCCAGCAGCTTAGATTGGATAGCTCCTCTCGGAGAGACCCAGTACTTC
CASSLDWIAPLGETQYF
>TRBJ1-2|TRBV9|16|.|once
TGTGCCAGCAGCGTAGGACTTCGGGGGGATAGGTATGGCTACACCTTC
CASSVGLRGDRYGYTF
>TRBJ1-3|TRBV15|16|.|.
TGTGCCACCAGCACTCCGGGACATAACTCTGGAAACACCATATATTTT
CATSTPGHNSGNTIYF
>TRBJ1-4|TRBV30|11|.|.
TGTGCCTGGAGCTTTAATGAAAAACTGTTTTTT
CAWSFNEKLFF
>TRBJ2-3|TRBV10-3|16|TRBD1|.
TGTGCCACGTCGGACAGGGACAGGGCCGCCCGGGATACGCAGTATTTT
CATSDRDRAARDTQYF